This is a list of T cell receptor beta chains from one sample in a study of radiation and T cells in renal cell carcinoma. Measured with immunoSEQ multiplex PCR; TCRdb has only the in-frame clones, and not every one. The sample yields 140,000 to 150,000 clones, about 85% seen once. Sequences were derived from blood, sampled from a patient whose treatment included radiotherapy and nephrectomy. These receptors all stem from a woman aged 70 to 79 with renal cell carcinoma. CDR3s include the opening cysteine and the closing phenylalanine or tryptophan. D genes are given only for firm matches. Where a row states a size, it is once, few, many or the class of an expanded clone; other rows omit it.

.,TRBD2,16,TRBJ2-5,TRBV4-2,CASSLTPGLRQETQYF,TGTGCCAGCAGCCTTACCCCGGGACTACGCCAAGAGACCCAGTACTTC
.,.,12,TRBJ2-1,TRBV6-5,CASSISGNEQFF,TGTGCCAGCAGTATTAGCGGCAATGAGCAGTTCTTC
.,.,11,TRBJ2-7,TRBV28,CASRSGSVQYF,TGTGCCAGCAGATCAGGGTCGGTGCAGTACTTC
.,.,15,TRBJ2-2,TRBV12-5,CASGWSSGNTGELFF,TGTGCTAGTGGATGGTCATCGGGGAACACCGGGGAGCTGTTTTTT
.,TRBD1,15,TRBJ2-2,TRBV11-2,CASSTRQGNTGELFF,TGTGCCAGCAGCACACGACAGGGGAACACCGGGGAGCTGTTTTTT
once,.,15,TRBJ1-3,TRBV5-1,CASSLAPGGGNTIYF,TGCGCCAGCAGCTTGGCCCCGGGCGGTGGAAACACCATATATTTT
.,TRBD1,14,TRBJ2-7,TRBV6-5,CASSYTGGGNEQYF,TGTGCCAGCAGCTATACAGGGGGCGGGAACGAGCAGTACTTC
.,TRBD1,16,TRBJ1-4,TRBV19,CASLNPGQGVGEKLFF,TGTGCCAGCCTAAATCCGGGACAGGGAGTTGGTGAAAAACTGTTTTTT
.,TRBD1,15,TRBJ2-7,TRBV5-1,CASSNSGTAAYEQYF,TGCGCCAGCTCCAACTCCGGGACAGCAGCCTACGAGCAGTACTTC
.,TRBD1,16,TRBJ2-7,TRBV4-1,CASSQDDRGISYEQYF,TGCGCCAGCAGCCAAGATGACAGGGGCATTTCCTACGAGCAGTACTTC
.,.,15,TRBJ1-4,TRBV4-3,CASSQDSATNEKLFF,TGCGCCAGCAGCCAAGACAGCGCAACTAATGAAAAACTGTTTTTT
once,TRBD1,16,TRBJ2-6,TRBV5-1,CASSLTGAAGANVLTF,TGCGCCAGCAGCTTAACAGGGGCGGCTGGGGCCAACGTCCTGACTTTC
.,.,17,TRBJ1-2,TRBV4-1,CASSHLFQGQPLGGYTF,TGCGCCAGCAGCCACCTATTCCAGGGCCAACCTTTAGGCGGCTACACCTTC
.,.,14,TRBJ1-3,TRBV15,CATSKRQGWNTIYF,TGTGCCACCAGCAAGAGGCAGGGGTGGAACACCATATATTTT
.,.,15,TRBJ1-1,TRBV5-1,CASSLTGTPNTEAFF,TGCGCCAGCAGCCTGACCGGGACACCGAACACTGAAGCTTTCTTT
once,TRBD1,19,TRBJ1-5,TRBV19,CASSIVGQINSYSNQPQHF,TGTGCCAGTAGTATAGTGGGACAGATAAACTCCTATAGCAATCAGCCCCAGCATTTT
.,.,16,TRBJ2-7,TRBV4-2,CASSQVESGTAYEQYF,TGTGCCAGCAGCCAAGTAGAGAGCGGGACAGCCTACGAGCAGTACTTC
.,.,11,TRBJ1-3,TRBV4-3,CAGISGNTIYF,TGCGCCGGGATCTCTGGAAACACCATATATTTT
.,.,13,TRBJ1-2,TRBV5-1,CASSLGAPGGYTF,TGCGCCAGCAGCTTGGGTGCCCCGGGTGGCTACACCTTC